The present T cell receptor beta chain was sequenced within a study of T cell repertoires in cytomegalovirus infection. Study summary: Both a matching HLA type and CMV infection were indicated by public TCR beta signatures.

On this clonotype itself: Its matching antigen is unknown.

The CDR3 sequence is 15 residues long. Germline trimming cut 0 bases from V and 7 bases from J; bases unmatched to any gene: 8. The germline V gene has CDR1 DFQATT and CDR2 SNEGSKA (reference sequence). General observations from the study: Identification of carriers of CMV plus the relevant HLA was achieved through cumulative public TCR beta family frequency. What dominated the ex vivo response were HLA-C-restricted CMV-specific TCR beta clonotypes.

A single record per CDR3 protein comes from TCRdb applying MiXCR to the reads. In the table there are 150,000 to 200,000 distinct CDR3 sequences, roughly 27% of which are singletons. The origin of this receptor is a human donor in good health (CMV status not recorded). Some clones in this sample may be carry-over from other donors' samples. The chain has TRBV20-1 and TRBJ1-1; 10 bases match TRBD1. Sequences were obtained from PBMCs. The DNA for the CDR3 is TGCAGTGCTAGAGATGGGACAGGGGATTCTAGTGAAGCTTTCTTT. Translation: CSARDGTGDSSEAFF.